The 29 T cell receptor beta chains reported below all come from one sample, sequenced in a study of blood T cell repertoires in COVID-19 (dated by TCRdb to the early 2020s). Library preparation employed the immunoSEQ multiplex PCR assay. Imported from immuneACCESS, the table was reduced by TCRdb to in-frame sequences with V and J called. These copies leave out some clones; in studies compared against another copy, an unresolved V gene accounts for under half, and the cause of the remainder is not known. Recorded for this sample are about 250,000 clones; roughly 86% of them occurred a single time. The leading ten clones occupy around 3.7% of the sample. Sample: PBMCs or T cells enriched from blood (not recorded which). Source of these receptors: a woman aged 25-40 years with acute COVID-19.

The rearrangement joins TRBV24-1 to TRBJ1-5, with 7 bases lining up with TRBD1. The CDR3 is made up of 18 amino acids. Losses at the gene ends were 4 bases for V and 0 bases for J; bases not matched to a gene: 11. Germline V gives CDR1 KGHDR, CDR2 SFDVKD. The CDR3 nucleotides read TGTGCCACCAGTGACTCCGGGACAGCCTTCTATAGCAATCAGCCCCAGCATTTT. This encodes CATSDSGTAFYSNQPQHF.

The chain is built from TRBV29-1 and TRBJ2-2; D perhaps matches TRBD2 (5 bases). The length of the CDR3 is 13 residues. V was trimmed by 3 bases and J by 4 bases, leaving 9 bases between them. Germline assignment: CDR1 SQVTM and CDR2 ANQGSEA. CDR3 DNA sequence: TGCAGCGTTGAGCGGGCTGTCACCGGGGAGCTGTTTTTT. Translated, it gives CSVERAVTGELFF.

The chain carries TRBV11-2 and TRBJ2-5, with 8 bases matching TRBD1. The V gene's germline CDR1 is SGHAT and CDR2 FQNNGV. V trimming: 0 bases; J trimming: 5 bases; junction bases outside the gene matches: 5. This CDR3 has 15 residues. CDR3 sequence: CASSLDQGAWETQYF. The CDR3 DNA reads TGTGCCAGCAGCTTAGATCAGGGGGCCTGGGAGACCCAGTACTTC.

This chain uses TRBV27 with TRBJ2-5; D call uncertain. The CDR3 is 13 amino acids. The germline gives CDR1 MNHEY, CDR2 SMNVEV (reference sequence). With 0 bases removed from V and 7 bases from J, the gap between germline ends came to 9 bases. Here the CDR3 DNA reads TGTGCCAGCAGTTTATCCGTCGGAGTGACCCAGTACTTC. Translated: CASSLSVGVTQYF.

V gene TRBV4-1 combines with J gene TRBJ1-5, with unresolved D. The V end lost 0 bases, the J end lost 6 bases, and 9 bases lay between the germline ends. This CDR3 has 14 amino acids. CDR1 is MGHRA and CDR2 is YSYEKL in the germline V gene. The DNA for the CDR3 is TGCGCCAGCAGCCAAGACGGGGTGGGTCAGCCCCAGCATTTT. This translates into CASSQDGVGQPQHF.

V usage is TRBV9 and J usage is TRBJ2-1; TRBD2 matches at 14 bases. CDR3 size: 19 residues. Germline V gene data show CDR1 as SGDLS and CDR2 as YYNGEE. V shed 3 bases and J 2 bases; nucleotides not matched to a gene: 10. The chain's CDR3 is CASSGHGTSGGPPYNEQFF. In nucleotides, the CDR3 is TGTGCCAGCAGCGGCCACGGGACTAGCGGGGGCCCCCCCTACAATGAGCAGTTCTTC.

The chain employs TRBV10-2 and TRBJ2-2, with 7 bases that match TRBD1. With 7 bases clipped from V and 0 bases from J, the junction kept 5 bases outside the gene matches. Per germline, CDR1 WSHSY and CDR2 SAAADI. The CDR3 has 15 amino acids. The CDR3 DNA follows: TGCGCCAGCACCCTCGGGACAGCGAACACCGGGGAGCTGTTTTTT. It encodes CASTLGTANTGELFF.

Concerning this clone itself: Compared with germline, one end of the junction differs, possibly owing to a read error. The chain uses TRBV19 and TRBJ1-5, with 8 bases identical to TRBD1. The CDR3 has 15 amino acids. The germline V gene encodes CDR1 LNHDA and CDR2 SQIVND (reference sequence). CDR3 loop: CASSIGQGHNQPQHF. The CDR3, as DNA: TGTGCCAGTAGCATAGGACAGGGACACAATCAGCCCCAGCATTTT. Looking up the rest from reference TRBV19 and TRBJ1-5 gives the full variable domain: DGGITQSPKYLFRKEGQNVTLSCEQNLNHDAMYWYRQDPGQGLRLIYYSQIVNDFQKGDIAEGYSVSREKKESFPLTVTSAQKNPTAFYLCASSIGQGHNQPQHFGDGTRLSIL.

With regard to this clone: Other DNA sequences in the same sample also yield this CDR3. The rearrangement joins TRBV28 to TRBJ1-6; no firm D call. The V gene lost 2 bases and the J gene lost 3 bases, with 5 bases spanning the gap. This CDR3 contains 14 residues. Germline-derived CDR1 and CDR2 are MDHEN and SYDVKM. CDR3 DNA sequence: TGTGCCAGCAGTTTAGGCAGCTATAATTCACCCCTCCACTTT. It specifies CASSLGSYNSPLHF.

The CDR3 coding sequence is TGTGCCAGTAGTCCAAGGGGGCCGGATGAAAAACTGTTTTTT. Its translation is CASSPRGPDEKLFF. This chain joins TRBV19 and TRBJ1-4; 7 nucleotides line up with TRBD1. Looked up from germline, CDR1 is LNHDA and CDR2 is SQIVND (reference sequence). The V and J ends lost 5 bases and 6 bases, in that order; junction bases with no gene match: 6. This CDR3 spans 14 amino acids.

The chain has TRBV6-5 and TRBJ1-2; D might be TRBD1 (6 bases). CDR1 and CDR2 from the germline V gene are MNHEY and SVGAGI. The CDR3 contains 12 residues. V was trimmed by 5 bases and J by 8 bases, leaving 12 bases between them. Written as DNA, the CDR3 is TGTGCCAGCAGTCGGGTGGGGGCGGGCTACACCTTC. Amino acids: CASSRVGAGYTF.

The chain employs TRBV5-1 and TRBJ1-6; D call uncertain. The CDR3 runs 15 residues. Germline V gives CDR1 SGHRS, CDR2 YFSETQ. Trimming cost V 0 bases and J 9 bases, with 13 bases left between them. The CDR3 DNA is TGCGCCAGCAGCTTGGTGTATCGGGGTGGTTCACCCCTCCACTTT. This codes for CASSLVYRGGSPLHF.

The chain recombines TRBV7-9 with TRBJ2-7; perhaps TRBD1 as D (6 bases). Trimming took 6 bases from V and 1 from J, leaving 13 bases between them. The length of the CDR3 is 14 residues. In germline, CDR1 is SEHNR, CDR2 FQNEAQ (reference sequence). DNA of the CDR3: TGTGCCAGCAGTTCACCACAGGGATCCTACGAGCAGTACTTC. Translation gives CASSSPQGSYEQYF.

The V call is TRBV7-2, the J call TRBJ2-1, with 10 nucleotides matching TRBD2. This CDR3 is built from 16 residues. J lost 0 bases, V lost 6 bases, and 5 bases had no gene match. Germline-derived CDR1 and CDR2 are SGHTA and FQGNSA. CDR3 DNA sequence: TGTGCCAGCAGTCCTATAGCGGGGGGCTCCTACAATGAGCAGTTCTTC. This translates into CASSPIAGGSYNEQFF.

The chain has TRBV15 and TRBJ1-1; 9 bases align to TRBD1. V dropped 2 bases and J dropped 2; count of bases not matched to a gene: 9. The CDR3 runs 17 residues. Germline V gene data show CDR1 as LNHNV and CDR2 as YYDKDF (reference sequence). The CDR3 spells CATSRNDRGLVNTEAFF. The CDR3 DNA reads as TGTGCCACCAGCAGAAACGACAGGGGGTTGGTAAACACTGAAGCTTTCTTT.

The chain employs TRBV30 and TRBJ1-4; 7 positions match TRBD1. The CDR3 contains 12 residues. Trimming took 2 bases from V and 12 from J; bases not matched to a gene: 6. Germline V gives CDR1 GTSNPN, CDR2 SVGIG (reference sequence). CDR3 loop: CAWSIQGEELFF. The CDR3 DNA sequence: TGTGCCTGGAGTATTCAGGGGGAGGAACTGTTTTTT.

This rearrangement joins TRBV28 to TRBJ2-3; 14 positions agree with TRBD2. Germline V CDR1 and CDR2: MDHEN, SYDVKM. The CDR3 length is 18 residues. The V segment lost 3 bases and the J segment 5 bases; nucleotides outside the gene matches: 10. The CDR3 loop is CASSFGFRTSGGRDTQYF. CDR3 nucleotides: TGTGCCAGCAGTTTTGGGTTCCGGACTAGCGGGGGGAGAGATACGCAGTATTTT.

The CDR3 DNA is TGCGCCAGCAGCCAGGTCAGGGGGCGGGAGACCCAGTACTTC. Protein: CASSQVRGRETQYF. The chain uses TRBV4-3 and TRBJ2-5; the match to TRBD1 covers 8 bases. This CDR3 spans 14 amino acids. After removal of 3 bases from V and 5 bases from J, the junction contained 5 bases not matched to a gene. Per germline, CDR1 LGHNA and CDR2 YSLEER.

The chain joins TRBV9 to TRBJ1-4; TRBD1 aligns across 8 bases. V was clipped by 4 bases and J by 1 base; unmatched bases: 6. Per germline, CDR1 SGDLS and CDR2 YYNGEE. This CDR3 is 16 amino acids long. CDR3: CASSPGQGGTNEKLFF. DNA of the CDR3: TGTGCCAGCAGCCCCGGACAGGGTGGAACTAATGAAAAACTGTTTTTT.

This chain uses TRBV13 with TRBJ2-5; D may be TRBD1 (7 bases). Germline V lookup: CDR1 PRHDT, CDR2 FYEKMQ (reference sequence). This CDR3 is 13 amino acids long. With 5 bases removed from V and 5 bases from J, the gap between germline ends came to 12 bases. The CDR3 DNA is TGTGCCAGCAGCGCGGCAGGGGGGGAGACCCAGTACTTC. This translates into CASSAAGGETQYF.

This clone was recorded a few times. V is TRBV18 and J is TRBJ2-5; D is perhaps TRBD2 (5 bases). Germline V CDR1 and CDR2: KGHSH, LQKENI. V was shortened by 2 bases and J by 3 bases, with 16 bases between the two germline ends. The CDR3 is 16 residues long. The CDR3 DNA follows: TGTGCCAGCTCACCAGAAGTTTCCCTGAGGGAAGAGACCCAGTACTTC. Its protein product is CASSPEVSLREETQYF.

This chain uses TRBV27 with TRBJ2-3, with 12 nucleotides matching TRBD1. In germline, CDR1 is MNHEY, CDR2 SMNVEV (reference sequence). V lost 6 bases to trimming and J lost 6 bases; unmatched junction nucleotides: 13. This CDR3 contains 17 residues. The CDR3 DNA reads TGTGCCAGCAGCAGTTTACCGGGACAGGGGGCAGAGGATACGCAGTATTTT. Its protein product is CASSSLPGQGAEDTQYF.

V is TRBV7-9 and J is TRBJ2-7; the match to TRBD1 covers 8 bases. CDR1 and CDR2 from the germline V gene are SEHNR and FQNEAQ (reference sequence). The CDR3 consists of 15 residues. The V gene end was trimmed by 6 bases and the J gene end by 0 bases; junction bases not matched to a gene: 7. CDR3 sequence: CASRNTGGSSYEQYF. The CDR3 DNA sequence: TGTGCCAGCAGGAATACAGGGGGGAGCTCCTACGAGCAGTACTTC. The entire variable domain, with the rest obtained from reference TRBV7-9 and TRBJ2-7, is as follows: DTGVSQNPRHKITKRGQNVTFRCDPISEHNRLYWYRQTLGQGPEFLTYFQNEAQLEKSRLLSDRFSAERPKGSFSTLEIQRTEQGDSAMYLCASRNTGGSSYEQYFGPGTRLTVT.

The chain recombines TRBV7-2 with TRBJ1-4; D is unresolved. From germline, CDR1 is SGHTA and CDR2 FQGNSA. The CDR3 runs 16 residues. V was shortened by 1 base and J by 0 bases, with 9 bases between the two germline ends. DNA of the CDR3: TGTGCCAGCAGCTTAGTAAGCGGGGCAACTAATGAAAAACTGTTTTTT. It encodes CASSLVSGATNEKLFF.

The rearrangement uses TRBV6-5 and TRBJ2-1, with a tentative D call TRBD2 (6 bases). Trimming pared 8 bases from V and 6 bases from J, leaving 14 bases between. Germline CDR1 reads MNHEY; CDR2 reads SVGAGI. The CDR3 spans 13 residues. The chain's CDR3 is CASRGWSGNEQFF. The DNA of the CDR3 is TGTGCCAGCCGGGGGTGGTCTGGCAATGAGCAGTTCTTC.

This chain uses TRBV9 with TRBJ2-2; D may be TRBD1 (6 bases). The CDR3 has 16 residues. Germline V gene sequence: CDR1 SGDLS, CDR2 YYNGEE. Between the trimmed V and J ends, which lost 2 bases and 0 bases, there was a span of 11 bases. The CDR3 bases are TGTGCCAGCAGCGTCACCGGGACACCGAACACCGGGGAGCTGTTTTTT. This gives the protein CASSVTGTPNTGELFF.

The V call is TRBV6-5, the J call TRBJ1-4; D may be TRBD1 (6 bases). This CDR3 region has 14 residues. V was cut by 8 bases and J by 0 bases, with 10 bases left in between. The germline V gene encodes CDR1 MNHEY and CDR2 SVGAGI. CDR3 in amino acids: CASLTGTTNEKLFF. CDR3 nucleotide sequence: TGTGCCAGCCTTACAGGGACAACTAATGAAAAACTGTTTTTT.

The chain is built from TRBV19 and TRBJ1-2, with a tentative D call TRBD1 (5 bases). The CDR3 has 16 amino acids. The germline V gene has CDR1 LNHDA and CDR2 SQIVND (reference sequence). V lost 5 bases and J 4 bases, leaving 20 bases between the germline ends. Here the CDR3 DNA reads TGTGCCAGTAGTGTCCCGGGCAGGGCCGTTAGCTATGGCTACACCTTC. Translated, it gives CASSVPGRAVSYGYTF. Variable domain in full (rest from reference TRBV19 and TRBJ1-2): DGGITQSPKYLFRKEGQNVTLSCEQNLNHDAMYWYRQDPGQGLRLIYYSQIVNDFQKGDIAEGYSVSREKKESFPLTVTSAQKNPTAFYLCASSVPGRAVSYGYTFGSGTRLTVV.

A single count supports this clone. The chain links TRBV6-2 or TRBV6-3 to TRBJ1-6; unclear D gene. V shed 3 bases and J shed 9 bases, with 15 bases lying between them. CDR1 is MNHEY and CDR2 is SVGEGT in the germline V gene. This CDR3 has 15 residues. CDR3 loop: CASSYPEVGSSPLHF. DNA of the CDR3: TGTGCCAGCAGTTATCCGGAGGTAGGAAGTTCACCCCTCCACTTT.